The rows below give T cell receptor beta chains drawn from one sample of a study of blood T cell repertoires in COVID-19. Assay: immunoSEQ multiplex PCR; the TCRdb copy retains only in-frame clones and omits some. The sample gives about 300,000 clones, around 86% of which show up once; under 3% is in the top ten. The specimen sequenced was PBMCs or T cells enriched from blood (not recorded which). All receptors come from a woman aged 18-29 years who had recovered from COVID-19. The CDR3 runs from the conserved cysteine through the conserved F or W. The D gene is left open where the match is weak. Not all rows give a size; the values are once, few, many and, for expanded clones, a class.

-	TRBJ1-3	TRBV25-1	-	11	TGTGCCAGCAGTGTTCGGAACACCATATATTTT	CASSVRNTIYF
-	TRBJ1-1	TRBV27	-	13	TGTGCCAGCAGTAGACTTATGAACACTGAAGCTTTCTTT	CASSRLMNTEAFF
-	TRBJ1-1	TRBV27	-	13	TGTGCCAGCAGTTCGACAGTGAACACTGAAGCTTTCTTT	CASSSTVNTEAFF
-	TRBJ2-1	TRBV7-9	TRBD1	15	TGTGCCAGCAGCTTAGGCTCGACAGGGTTCAATGAGCAGTTCTTC	CASSLGSTGFNEQFF
-	TRBJ1-5	TRBV21-1	-	15	TGTGCCAGCCCAAGCCCCCCGGGACACAATCAGCCCCAGCATTTT	CASPSPPGHNQPQHF
-	TRBJ2-7	TRBV11-3	TRBD1	13	TGTGCCAGCAGCTTGGGACAGGTGAGCGAGCAGTACTTC	CASSLGQVSEQYF
-	TRBJ2-5	TRBV5-1	-	17	TGCGCCAGCAGCTTGCCAGGGGTAATTCGAGGGGAAGAGACCCAGTACTTC	CASSLPGVIRGEETQYF
-	TRBJ2-1	TRBV5-1	TRBD2	16	TGCGCCAGCAGCTTGGTGGGACTAGCGAGGGGGAATGAGCAGTTCTTC	CASSLVGLARGNEQFF
-	TRBJ2-2	TRBV13	TRBD2	15	TGTGCCAGCAGCTTGGGACTAGCGGGGCCGCCTGAGCTGTTTTTT	CASSLGLAGPPELFF
-	TRBJ1-1	TRBV9	-	12	TGTGCCAGCAGCTCCCCCCGGTCAGAAGCTTTCTTT	CASSSPRSEAFF
once	TRBJ2-3	TRBV5-1	TRBD1	13	TGCGCCAGCAGCTTAGGACAGGGTGATACGCAGTATTTT	CASSLGQGDTQYF
-	TRBJ2-1	TRBV7-9	-	13	TGTGCCAGCAGCTTCAGCCCCAACAGCGAGCAGTTCTTC	CASSFSPNSEQFF
-	TRBJ2-4	TRBV15	-	14	TGTGCCACCAGCAGACATGACAGGCGGGACATTCAGTACTTC	CATSRHDRRDIQYF
-	TRBJ2-3	TRBV7-2	TRBD1	14	TGTGCCAGCAGCTTCTCGGGACAGACAGATACGCAGTATTTT	CASSFSGQTDTQYF
-	TRBJ1-1	TRBV5-6	-	18	TGTGCCAGCAGGCTCAAACCCAACAGGATTCGTATGAACACTGAAGCTTTCTTT	CASRLKPNRIRMNTEAFF
-	TRBJ1-4	TRBV4-3	-	16	TGCGCCAGCGGCCCCGGAACCGGGACTCAAGGCGAAAAACTGTTTTTT	CASGPGTGTQGEKLFF
-	TRBJ2-7	TRBV5-6	-	14	TGTGCCAGCAGCTTGGTGCTAGACAGCTACGAGCAGTACTTC	CASSLVLDSYEQYF
-	TRBJ1-5	TRBV7-6	TRBD1	16	TGTGCCAGCAGCGCCGATAGGACAGGCCGGAATCAGCCCCAGCATTTT	CASSADRTGRNQPQHF
-	TRBJ2-3	TRBV5-1	TRBD1	14	TGCGCCAGCAGCTCCACAGGGGGGACAGATACGCAGTATTTT	CASSSTGGTDTQYF
-	TRBJ2-7	TRBV25-1	-	14	TGTGCCAGCAGTGAATATTACAGTTCCTACGAGCAGTACTTC	CASSEYYSSYEQYF
once	TRBJ1-5	TRBV24-1	-	13	TGTGCCACCAGTGATTCACCTTCCTCGGCCCAGCATTTT	CATSDSPSSAQHF
-	TRBJ2-2	TRBV30	-	13	TGTGCCTGGAAAACAGGGTATGGCGGGGAGCTGTTTTTT	CAWKTGYGGELFF
-	TRBJ1-1	TRBV27	-	14	TGTGCCAGCAGTTTATCCCAGGGAAACACTGAAGCTTTCTTT	CASSLSQGNTEAFF
-	TRBJ1-2	TRBV18	TRBD1	14	TGTGCCAGCTCACAGACAGGGGTATATGAAGGCTACACCTTC	CASSQTGVYEGYTF
-	TRBJ2-3	TRBV10-1	TRBD2	14	TGCGCCAGCCCGGGGGGTCCACCCCTCGCTACGCAGTATTTT	CASPGGPPLATQYF
-	TRBJ2-5	TRBV28	-	13	TGTGCCAGCAGTTTACGTAACCAAGAGACCCAGTACTTC	CASSLRNQETQYF
-	TRBJ2-1	TRBV2	TRBD2	19	TGTGCCAGCAGGGCTCTGGGACTAGCGGCGGACAGCTCCTACAATGAGCAGTTCTTC	CASRALGLAADSSYNEQFF
-	TRBJ2-3	TRBV7-2	TRBD2	15	TGTGCCAGCAGCCTCCAAGCGGGGGGGAAATATACGCAGTATTTT	CASSLQAGGKYTQYF
-	TRBJ2-7	TRBV10-2	-	13	TGCGCCAGCGGGGGGACGGTAACCTACGAGCAGTACTTC	CASGGTVTYEQYF
-	TRBJ2-3	TRBV27	TRBD2	16	TGTGCCAGCAGTTTAGTGGGACTAGCGGGGACAGATACGCAGTATTTT	CASSLVGLAGTDTQYF
-	TRBJ1-1	TRBV6-2/TRBV6-3	TRBD1	14	TGTGCCAGCAGTTCGGGACAGCTGAACACTGAAGCTTTCTTT	CASSSGQLNTEAFF
-	TRBJ2-1	TRBV19	TRBD1	17	TGTGCCAGTAGTATAGGACCCGAACAGGGGGCTTTGGATGAGCAGTTCTTC	CASSIGPEQGALDEQFF
few	TRBJ2-6	TRBV29-1	-	13	TGCAGCGTACAGACCTCTGGGGCCAACGTCCTGACTTTC	CSVQTSGANVLTF
-	TRBJ1-5	TRBV10-2	-	18	TGCGCCAGCAGTGAGTCGACTCGAGGTTTACGTGGCAATCAGCCCCAGCATTTT	CASSESTRGLRGNQPQHF
once	TRBJ2-4	TRBV11-2	TRBD2	14	TGTGCCAGCAGCTTACAGGGAGGGGTGGACATTCAGTACTTC	CASSLQGGVDIQYF
-	TRBJ1-1	TRBV28	-	13	TGTGCCAGCAGACGATACGGGGGGATAGAAGCTTTCTTT	CASRRYGGIEAFF
-	TRBJ2-3	TRBV10-2	TRBD1	17	TGCGCCAGCACCCAACACCGGGACAGGGGGTTAGCAGATACGCAGTATTTT	CASTQHRDRGLADTQYF
-	TRBJ1-5	TRBV19	TRBD1	13	TGTGCCAGTAGGGACAGGGGAAGCCAGCCCCAGCATTTT	CASRDRGSQPQHF
-	TRBJ2-2	TRBV11-3	-	14	TGTGCCAGCAGCTTGACAGCCTTAGACGGGGAGCTGTTTTTT	CASSLTALDGELFF
-	TRBJ2-5	TRBV27	TRBD2	14	TGTGCCAGCAGTCTCCGACTAGCGGGAGAGACCCAGTACTTC	CASSLRLAGETQYF
-	TRBJ2-3	TRBV5-1	-	17	TGCGCCAGCAGCTTGGCCCTAGGGGCGCTTGGCACAGATACGCAGTATTTT	CASSLALGALGTDTQYF
few	TRBJ2-7	TRBV19	-	13	TGTGCCAGTAGTATCAGGGGTAGCGACGAGCAGTACTTC	CASSIRGSDEQYF
-	TRBJ1-5	TRBV10-3	-	13	TGTGCCACGACGGACAGATCGAATCAGCCCCAGCATTTT	CATTDRSNQPQHF
-	TRBJ2-1	TRBV9	TRBD2	14	TGTGCCAGCAGCCCGGGACTAGTTTTTAATGAGCAGTTCTTC	CASSPGLVFNEQFF
-	TRBJ2-5	TRBV5-1	-	15	TGCGCCAGCGAGGGCACAGGGACCGGGAAAGAGACCCAGTACTTC	CASEGTGTGKETQYF
-	TRBJ1-2	TRBV6-6	TRBD1	15	TGTGCCAGCAGTGGCTCGACAGGGGGTAGCTATGGCTACACCTTC	CASSGSTGGSYGYTF
-	TRBJ1-1	TRBV7-8	-	13	TGTGCCAGCAGCTGGACATCGAACACTGAAGCTTTCTTT	CASSWTSNTEAFF
many	TRBJ1-1	TRBV3-1/TRBV3-2	-	21	TGTGCCAGCAGCCAATACAGGGTTTTGGGTATATCAAACCTTATGAACACTGAAGCTTTCTTT	CASSQYRVLGISNLMNTEAFF
-	TRBJ2-2	TRBV7-9	TRBD2	14	TGTGCCAGCAGCACTAGCGGGGAGGCCGGGGAGCTGTTTTTT	CASSTSGEAGELFF
-	TRBJ2-1	TRBV7-3	TRBD2	22	TGTGCCAGCAGGGTGGGACTAGCGGGAGCTGCCGGGGGACACCGCCCAAACAATGAGCAGTTCTTC	CASRVGLAGAAGGHRPNNEQFF
-	TRBJ1-1	TRBV14	-	16	TGTGCCAGCAGCACCGGGGAAGTCGGTATAAACACTGAAGCTTTCTTT	CASSTGEVGINTEAFF
-	TRBJ2-5	TRBV10-3	TRBD2	17	TGTGCCATCAGTGAGTCGCGCGGCGGGGGGGCGAGGGAGACCCAGTACTTC	CAISESRGGGARETQYF
-	TRBJ2-3	TRBV28	-	13	TGTGCCAGCAGTCATCAGGGGTCAAATACGCAGTATTTT	CASSHQGSNTQYF
-	TRBJ2-1	TRBV7-6	TRBD2	16	TGTGCCAGCAGCTTATTAGCGGGAGGGATGAACAATGAGCAGTTCTTC	CASSLLAGGMNNEQFF
-	TRBJ2-7	TRBV6-5	-	14	TGTGCCAGCAACCTGGGGGCGATCCGCTACGAGCAGTACTTC	CASNLGAIRYEQYF
-	TRBJ1-5	TRBV15	TRBD1	17	TGTGCCACCAGCAGAGGATACAGGGGCGAGGGCAATCAGCCCCAGCATTTT	CATSRGYRGEGNQPQHF
-	TRBJ2-7	TRBV2	-	10	TGTGCCAGCAGAGAACTCGAGCAGTACTTC	CASRELEQYF
-	TRBJ1-1	TRBV28	-	13	TGTGCCAGCAGTTTTTTACAGGGAAATGAAGCTTTCTTT	CASSFLQGNEAFF
-	TRBJ1-5	TRBV7-2	-	13	TGTGCCAGCAGCTTAAAGGGAGATCAGCCCCAGCATTTT	CASSLKGDQPQHF